The 10 T cell receptor beta chains reported below all come from one sample, sequenced in a study of T-cell memory formation after mild COVID-19. TCRdb reprocessed the 5' RACE reads with MiXCR, giving one entry per CDR3 protein. The table includes 290,000 or so distinct CDR3 sequences, roughly a fifth detected once. The sequenced material came from PBMCs or a T cell subset sorted from them (not recorded which). The receptors come from a man between 18 and 29 years old who had mild COVID-19 (a few samples of this study predate the infection). Cell type and time point are not known.

The chain recombines TRBV10-1 with TRBJ2-1; maybe TRBD2 (5 bases). V was cut by 0 bases and J by 3 bases, with 15 bases left in between. Germline CDR1 reads WNHNN; CDR2 reads SYGVQD (reference sequence). The CDR3 is 17 residues long. CDR3 nucleotides: TGCGCCAGCAGTGAGTCGATTCAGGAGACTAACTACAATGAGCAGTTCTTC. As protein: CASSESIQETNYNEQFF.

There are many counts of this clonotype. This CDR3 is CASSLGFTGVPGELFF. CDR3 DNA sequence: TGTGCCAGCAGCTTAGGTTTCACAGGGGTTCCCGGGGAGCTGTTTTTT. The V call is TRBV7-3, the J call TRBJ2-2, with 7 bases that match TRBD1. The junction had 9 bases not matched to a gene; V was cut back by 2 bases and J by 6 bases. Germline V lookup: CDR1 SGHTA, CDR2 FQGTGA. The CDR3 runs to 16 residues.

This rearrangement joins TRBV9 to TRBJ2-3; D is unresolved. V was cut by 3 bases and J by 2 bases, with 10 bases left in between. Germline loops: CDR1 SGDLS, CDR2 YYNGEE. The CDR3 consists of 14 residues. The DNA for the CDR3 is TGTGCCAGCAGCGCTCGTGTCTTCACAGATACGCAGTATTTT. Its protein is CASSARVFTDTQYF.

This clonotype was found a few times. This sequence joins TRBV5-1 and TRBJ1-2; a possible D gene is TRBD1 (5 bases). This CDR3 has 15 amino acids. V was pared by 2 bases and J by 4 bases, with 15 bases between. Per germline, CDR1 SGHRS and CDR2 YFSETQ. CDR3 DNA sequence: TGCGCCAGCAGCTTAACCGGGACCGCAATCTATGGCTACACCTTC. Its translation: CASSLTGTAIYGYTF.

In this sample, this clonotype turned up a few times. V is TRBV5-1 and J is TRBJ2-3; a possible D gene is TRBD2 (6 bases). Germline V CDR1 and CDR2: SGHRS, YFSETQ. Trimming took off 4 bases at V and 3 bases at J, with 9 bases between the two ends. The CDR3 extends over 13 amino acids. CDR3 sequence reads: CASSKTSTDTQYF. CDR3 sequence (DNA): TGCGCCAGCAGCAAGACTAGTACAGATACGCAGTATTTT.

This clonotype was found a few times. The genes are TRBV7-2 and TRBJ2-7; no clear D. The germline CDR1 and CDR2 sequences are SGHTA and FQGNSA. This CDR3 is 15 amino acids long. V lost 5 bases and J lost 0, with 14 bases in between. Here the CDR3 reads CASSARATDSYEQYF. The CDR3 nucleotides read TGTGCCAGCAGCGCACGTGCGACGGACTCCTACGAGCAGTACTTC.

This clonotype was detected a few times. The rearrangement links TRBV5-1 to TRBJ2-3; possibly TRBD1 for D (6 bases). The V end was cut by 4 bases, the J end by 6 bases, with 21 bases between. Germline V CDR1 and CDR2: SGHRS, YFSETQ. There are 16 residues in the CDR3. The CDR3 reads CASSPTGTRSADTQYF. CDR3 in DNA: TGCGCCAGCAGCCCTACCGGGACAAGATCTGCGGATACGCAGTATTTT.

This clonotype appeared once. The V and J genes are TRBV11-3 and TRBJ2-1; D perhaps matches TRBD2 (5 bases). Germline CDR1 SGHNT, CDR2 YENEEA. The germline V and J ends were trimmed by 5 bases and 4 bases, with 15 bases remaining between them. The CDR3 totals 15 residues. CDR3 bases: TGTGCCAGCAGCGGACGGGGAACCCTGTACAATGAGCAGTTCTTC. The encoded protein is CASSGRGTLYNEQFF. The full variable domain, in which reference TRBV11-3 and TRBJ2-1 provide the parts outside the CDR3, is EAGVVQSPRYKIIEKKQPVAFWCNPISGHNTLYWYLQNLGQGPELLIRYENEEAVDDSQLPKDRFSAERLKGVDSTLKIQPAELGDSAVYLCASSGRGTLYNEQFFGPGTRLTVL.

The gene calls are TRBV9 and TRBJ2-5; 8 nucleotides agree with TRBD2. Germline V gene sequence: CDR1 SGDLS, CDR2 YYNGEE. This CDR3 contains 14 residues. Losses at the gene ends were 2 bases for V and 5 bases for J; bases not matched to a gene: 5. This chain's CDR3 is CASSVAGGYETQYF. The DNA for the CDR3 is TGTGCCAGCAGCGTGGCGGGGGGCTATGAGACCCAGTACTTC. Supplemented by reference TRBV9 and TRBJ2-5, the full variable domain reads DSGVTQTPKHLITATGQRVTLRCSPRSGDLSVYWYQQSLDQGLQFLIQYYNGEERAKGNILERFSAQQFPDLHSELNLSSLELGDSALYFCASSVAGGYETQYFGPGTRLLVL.

The CDR3 loop is CSARSGLHEQYF. CDR3 sequence (DNA): TGCAGTGCTAGATCTGGTCTCCACGAGCAGTACTTC. This chain connects TRBV20-1 to TRBJ2-7; D uncertain. V lost 2 bases to trimming and J lost 5 bases, with 10 bases between them. The CDR3 sequence is 12 residues long. Germline values: CDR1 DFQATT, CDR2 SNEGSKA (reference sequence).